The present T cell receptor (beta chain) was sequenced within a study of immune cell composition in non-small cell lung cancer. CDR1 is MNHNY, CDR2 SVGAGI, per germline (reference sequence). Trimming removed 7 bases at V and 1 base at J, with 10 bases between. The CDR3 spans 14 residues. Genomic DNA came from frozen unsorted single-cell suspensions. Study-wide results and limits: Top 10 clone scores and clonality were higher in squamous than adenocarcinoma.

This table comes from immunoSEQ multiplex PCR, and its TCRdb copy is limited to in-frame clones, with some not included. The sample holds approximately 2,800 clones, about 78% seen once. This clone has more than one count but fewer than ten. Its target is not known. The rearrangement links TRBV6-6 to TRBJ2-2, with D possibly TRBD1 on 6 matching bases. The sample was lung tumor tissue. The receptor was isolated from a human donor with non-small cell lung cancer. The CDR3 DNA reads as TGTGCCAGCACCGAACAGGGGAACACCGGGGAGCTGTTTTTT. It is translated as CASTEQGNTGELFF.